The 21 T cell receptor beta chains presented below share a single source sample, sequenced in a study of long-term antiretroviral therapy in people with HIV. Running of the v3.0 immunoSEQ assay took place at survey level. Clones were sequenced by immunoSEQ multiplex PCR, and TCRdb holds only the in-frame ones, with some missing. The sample lists around 21,000 clones, roughly 87% occurring once. Sequenced here: unsorted PBMCs, sampled 2.1 years after starting antiretroviral therapy. The receptors stem from a man between 18 and 35 years old with HIV.

This clone has only one observation. V and J are TRBV4-1 and TRBJ2-7; TRBD1 matches at 8 bases. V lost 6 bases, J lost 3 bases, and 10 bases stayed unmatched. The CDR3 covers 15 residues. Germline V lookup: CDR1 MGHRA, CDR2 YSYEKL. The CDR3 DNA is TGCGCCAGCAGTTCCGCCCCAGGGACAGGCTACGAGCAGTACTTC. This gives the protein CASSSAPGTGYEQYF.

V and J are TRBV5-6 and TRBJ2-2; D may be TRBD1 (7 bases). Germline CDR1 and CDR2: SGHDT and YYEEEE. Trimming took 0 bases from V and 4 from J, leaving 22 bases between them. The CDR3 sequence is 19 residues long. CDR3 sequence: CASSLVTGPVGGLTGELFF. In DNA, the CDR3 is TGTGCCAGCAGCTTGGTGACAGGGCCGGTCGGGGGCCTCACCGGGGAGCTGTTTTTT.

The chain's CDR3 is CASSIGGSYNEQFF. The CDR3 DNA reads TGTGCCAGTAGTATAGGCGGCTCCTACAATGAGCAGTTCTTC. The chain couples TRBV19 to TRBJ2-1; D is undetermined. V dropped 1 base and J dropped 0 bases, with 4 bases sitting between them. The CDR3 runs 14 residues. Germline-derived CDR1 and CDR2 are LNHDA and SQIVND (reference sequence).

The chain joins TRBV18 to TRBJ2-7; weak D call: TRBD2 (6 bases). Germline V lookup: CDR1 KGHSH, CDR2 LQKENI. V was trimmed by 6 bases and J by 0 bases, leaving 15 bases between them. The CDR3 length is 15 residues. The CDR3 DNA sequence: TGTGCCAGCTCGTCTCTAGCGAAGAGCTCCTACGAGCAGTACTTC. Translated, it gives CASSSLAKSSYEQYF.

This chain uses TRBV9 with TRBJ2-2; maybe TRBD2 (6 bases). V was shortened by 1 base and J by 5 bases, with 18 bases between the two germline ends. CDR3 length: 17 amino acids. Per the germline V gene, CDR1 is SGDLS and CDR2 is YYNGEE. DNA of the CDR3: TGTGCCAGCAGCGTAAAATCGGCGGTAGCGGAGACCGGGGAGCTGTTTTTT. The encoded protein is CASSVKSAVAETGELFF. The whole variable domain, filled in from reference TRBV9 and TRBJ2-2, reads DSGVTQTPKHLITATGQRVTLRCSPRSGDLSVYWYQQSLDQGLQFLIQYYNGEERAKGNILERFSAQQFPDLHSELNLSSLELGDSALYFCASSVKSAVAETGELFFGEGSRLTVL.

This sequence joins TRBV9 and TRBJ2-2; tentatively, D is TRBD1 or TRBD2 (5 bases each). This CDR3 comprises 15 residues. V dropped 3 bases and J dropped 1 base, with 10 bases sitting between them. Looked up from germline, CDR1 is SGDLS and CDR2 is YYNGEE. DNA of the CDR3: TGTGCCAGCAGCGCCGGGACGCTGAACACCGGGGAGCTGTTTTTT. Amino acids: CASSAGTLNTGELFF.

The V and J genes are TRBV27 and TRBJ2-2, with D possibly matching TRBD2 (5 bases). CDR1 MNHEY and CDR2 SMNVEV come from the germline V gene (reference sequence). The CDR3 contains 16 residues. The ends were cut back, 3 bases at V and 1 base at J, with 12 bases in the middle. The CDR3 here is CASSLDEGGNTGELFF. The CDR3 nucleotides are TGTGCCAGCAGTTTGGATGAGGGTGGGAACACCGGGGAGCTGTTTTTT.

The genes are TRBV4-1 and TRBJ1-1; D gene unclear. This CDR3 spans 14 amino acids. V lost 4 bases to trimming and J lost 0 bases, with 9 bases between them. Germline values: CDR1 MGHRA, CDR2 YSYEKL. The CDR3 spells CASSPVAMNTEAFF. CDR3 in DNA: TGCGCCAGCAGCCCGGTTGCAATGAACACTGAAGCTTTCTTT.

The chain carries TRBV29-1 and TRBJ2-1, with TRBD2 matching 16 bases. The trim removed 0 bases at V and 10 bases at J, leaving 3 bases unmatched. This CDR3 is built from 15 residues. From germline, CDR1 is SQVTM and CDR2 ANQGSEA. DNA for the CDR3: TGCAGCGTTGAAGATGGGACTAGCGGGGGGGGAGAGCAGTTCTTC. Translating it yields CSVEDGTSGGGEQFF.

This clone was picked up a small number of times. The gene calls are TRBV6-6 and TRBJ1-6, with D perhaps TRBD1 (5 bases). Germline CDR1 reads MNHNY; CDR2 reads SVGAGI (reference sequence). The CDR3 covers 12 residues. V was trimmed by 8 bases and J by 5 bases, leaving 7 bases between them. This chain's CDR3 is CASRDHNSPLHF. CDR3 nucleotides: TGTGCCAGCCGGGACCATAATTCACCCCTCCACTTT.

The genes are TRBV7-2 and TRBJ1-1, with 8 bases matching TRBD1. CDR1 is SGHTA and CDR2 is FQGNSA in the germline V gene. With 5 bases clipped from V and 8 bases from J, the junction kept 4 bases outside the gene matches. The CDR3 sequence is 12 residues long. As DNA, the CDR3 is TGTGCCAGCAGCCCCGGACAGGGCGAAGCTTTCTTT. Translated, it gives CASSPGQGEAFF.

The chain combines TRBV19 with TRBJ1-2, with no clear D. Germline loops: CDR1 LNHDA, CDR2 SQIVND (reference sequence). The CDR3 totals 12 residues. The V gene lost 4 bases and the J gene lost 7 bases, with 10 bases spanning the gap. The CDR3 here is CASSNRTPGYTF. Written as DNA, the CDR3 is TGTGCCAGTAGTAATAGGACGCCTGGCTACACCTTC.

V usage is TRBV29-1 and J usage is TRBJ1-2, with D perhaps matching TRBD1 (5 bases). Germline CDR1 is SQVTM and CDR2 is ANQGSEA. The CDR3 length is 15 residues. Trimming cost V 0 bases and J 5 bases, with 16 bases left between them. DNA for the CDR3: TGCAGCGTTGAAGAACCGGGACGGACGGCGTATGGCTACACCTTC. Its translation: CSVEEPGRTAYGYTF.

The chain combines TRBV5-6 with TRBJ2-1, with TRBD2 matching over 16 bases. The germline V gene encodes CDR1 SGHDT and CDR2 YYEEEE. This CDR3 is built from 18 residues. V lost 1 base to trimming and J lost 5 bases; unmatched junction nucleotides: 6. CDR3 nucleotide sequence: TGTGCCAGCAGCTTGATAGGGACTAGCGGGGGGGCGGACAATGAGCAGTTCTTC. Encoded protein: CASSLIGTSGGADNEQFF.

The V gene is TRBV19, the J gene TRBJ2-6, with no clear D. From germline, CDR1 is LNHDA and CDR2 SQIVND (reference sequence). V was trimmed by 6 bases and J by 0 bases, leaving 6 bases between them. The CDR3 contains 14 residues. The CDR3 DNA follows: TGTGCCAGTAGCCTGACCTCTGGGGCCAACGTCCTGACTTTC. Protein: CASSLTSGANVLTF.

This clone was counted a few times. The chain uses TRBV9 and TRBJ2-7; D unclear. V was pared by 0 bases and J by 3 bases, with 13 bases between. CDR1 SGDLS and CDR2 YYNGEE come from the germline V gene. The CDR3 totals 15 residues. The chain's CDR3 is CASSVAWQPVYEQYF. CDR3 bases: TGTGCCAGCAGCGTAGCTTGGCAGCCGGTCTACGAGCAGTACTTC.

The chain joins TRBV19 to TRBJ1-1; the match to TRBD1 covers 11 bases. From germline, CDR1 is LNHDA and CDR2 SQIVND (reference sequence). The ends lost 5 bases at V and 3 bases at J; junction bases unmatched: 14. The CDR3 totals 18 residues. The CDR3, as DNA: TGTGCCAGTAGTGCTAGAGGGGACAGGGGGAATGGATACACTGAAGCTTTCTTT. Its protein is CASSARGDRGNGYTEAFF.

The chain employs TRBV28 and TRBJ2-7; TRBD1 aligns across 8 bases. V lost 1 base to trimming and J lost 2 bases; unmatched junction nucleotides: 4. This CDR3 has 15 amino acids. Germline V gives CDR1 MDHEN, CDR2 SYDVKM. The CDR3 here is CASSLYTGGAYEQYF. The CDR3 DNA reads TGTGCCAGCAGTTTATATACAGGGGGAGCCTACGAGCAGTACTTC. The whole variable domain, filled in from reference TRBV28 and TRBJ2-7, reads DVKVTQSSRYLVKRTGEKVFLECVQDMDHENMFWYRQDPGLGLRLIYFSYDVKMKEKGDIPEGYSVSREKKERFSLILESASTNQTSMYLCASSLYTGGAYEQYFGPGTRLTVT.

The rearrangement uses TRBV11-3 and TRBJ1-5, with a tentative D call TRBD1 (6 bases). The germline V and J ends were trimmed by 3 bases and 4 bases, with 16 bases remaining between them. Germline CDR1 reads SGHNT; CDR2 reads YENEEA. The CDR3 covers 16 residues. The CDR3 is CASSFTRDTPNQPQHF. The CDR3 DNA sequence: TGTGCCAGCAGCTTCACGAGGGACACACCTAATCAGCCCCAGCATTTT.

This clone was seen a handful of times. The V call is TRBV7-9, the J call TRBJ1-1; no reliable D call. The length of the CDR3 is 13 residues. Per the germline V gene, CDR1 is SEHNR and CDR2 is FQNEAQ (reference sequence). Trimming stripped 4 bases from V and 1 base from J, with 7 bases between. Here the CDR3 reads CASSSARNTEAFF. The CDR3 coding sequence is TGTGCCAGCAGCTCGGCGAGGAACACTGAAGCTTTCTTT. The variable domain in full, with the rest retrieved from reference TRBV7-9 and TRBJ1-1, is DTGVSQNPRHKITKRGQNVTFRCDPISEHNRLYWYRQTLGQGPEFLTYFQNEAQLEKSRLLSDRFSAERPKGSFSTLEIQRTEQGDSAMYLCASSSARNTEAFFGQGTRLTVV.

V usage is TRBV6-1 and J usage is TRBJ2-7; the D gene is possibly TRBD1 (7 bases). Trimming stripped 2 bases from V and 6 bases from J, with 17 bases between. CDR3 size: 15 residues. CDR1 and CDR2 from the germline V gene are MNHNS and SASEGT. The CDR3 region has the DNA TGTGCCAGCAGTGAATACCGGGGGACAGATGGCGAGCAGTACTTC. This sequence encodes CASSEYRGTDGEQYF.